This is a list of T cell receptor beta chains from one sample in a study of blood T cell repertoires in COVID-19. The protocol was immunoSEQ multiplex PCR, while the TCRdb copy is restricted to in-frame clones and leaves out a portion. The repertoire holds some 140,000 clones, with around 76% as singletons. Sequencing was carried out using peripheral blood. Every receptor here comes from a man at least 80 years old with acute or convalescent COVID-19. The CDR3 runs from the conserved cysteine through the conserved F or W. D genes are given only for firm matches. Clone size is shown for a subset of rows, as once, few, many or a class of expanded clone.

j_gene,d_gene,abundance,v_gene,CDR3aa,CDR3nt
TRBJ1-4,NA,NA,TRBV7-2,CASSLVETNEKLFF,TGTGCCAGCAGCTTAGTGGAGACTAATGAAAAACTGTTTTTT
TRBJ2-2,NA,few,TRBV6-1,CASSATPGANTGELFF,TGTGCCAGCAGTGCCACGCCAGGCGCGAACACCGGGGAGCTGTTTTTT
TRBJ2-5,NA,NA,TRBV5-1,CASSLGQPVQETQYF,TGCGCCAGCAGCTTGGGACAGCCGGTACAAGAGACCCAGTACTTC
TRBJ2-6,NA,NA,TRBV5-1,CASSLVVGLSGANVLTF,TGCGCCAGCAGCTTGGTGGTGGGACTCTCTGGGGCCAACGTCCTGACTTTC
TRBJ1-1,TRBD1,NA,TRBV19,CASSRQGNTEAFF,TGTGCCAGTAGTCGACAGGGGAACACTGAAGCTTTCTTT
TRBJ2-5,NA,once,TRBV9,CASSVARGYSETQYF,TGTGCCAGCAGCGTAGCGAGGGGGTATTCAGAGACCCAGTACTTC
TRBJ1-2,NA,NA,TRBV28,CASSSPRDYGYTF,TGTGCCAGCAGTTCCCCCCGGGACTATGGCTACACCTTC
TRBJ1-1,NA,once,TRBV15,CATSRDLRASPEAFF,TGTGCCACCAGCAGAGATTTGAGGGCGTCACCTGAAGCTTTCTTT
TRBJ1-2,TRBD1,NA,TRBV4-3,CASSQDRTGALYGYTF,TGCGCCAGCAGCCAAGACCGGACAGGGGCCCTCTATGGCTACACCTTC
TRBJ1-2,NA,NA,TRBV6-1,CASSEGLFDYGYTF,TGTGCCAGCAGTGAAGGACTCTTTGACTATGGCTACACCTTC
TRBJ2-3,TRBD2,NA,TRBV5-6,CASSSKRTSGASTDTQYF,TGTGCCAGCAGCTCGAAGAGAACTAGCGGGGCAAGCACAGATACGCAGTATTTT
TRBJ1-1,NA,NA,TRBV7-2,CASSGQQGNTEAFF,TGTGCCAGCAGCGGCCAACAGGGTAACACTGAAGCTTTCTTT
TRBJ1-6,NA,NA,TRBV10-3,CAIRGEGSSYNSPLHF,TGTGCCATCAGGGGCGAGGGTAGCTCCTATAATTCACCCCTCCACTTT
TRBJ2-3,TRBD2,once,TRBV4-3,CASSQGLADTDTQYF,TGCGCCAGCAGCCAAGGGCTAGCGGACACAGATACGCAGTATTTT
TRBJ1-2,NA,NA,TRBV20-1,CSEGRVDSTF,TGCAGTGAGGGGAGGGTTGATAGCACCTTC
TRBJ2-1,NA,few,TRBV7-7,CASSQGTGDEQFF,TGTGCCAGCAGCCAGGGAACAGGCGATGAGCAGTTCTTC
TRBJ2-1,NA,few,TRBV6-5,CASSYKQISNEQFF,TGTGCCAGCAGTTACAAACAGATTTCTAATGAGCAGTTCTTC
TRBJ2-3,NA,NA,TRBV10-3,CAISGGEERDTQYF,TGTGCCATCAGTGGGGGGGAGGAACGAGATACGCAGTATTTT
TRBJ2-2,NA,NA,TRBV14,CASSQDRGRRGFGELFF,TGTGCCAGCAGCCAAGATCGAGGTAGACGGGGTTTCGGGGAGCTGTTTTTT
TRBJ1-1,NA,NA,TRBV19,CASRGQWNTEAFF,TGTGCCAGTAGGGGACAATGGAACACTGAAGCTTTCTTT
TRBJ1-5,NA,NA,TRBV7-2,CASSFAENNQPQHF,TGTGCCAGCAGCTTCGCGGAGAACAATCAGCCCCAGCATTTT
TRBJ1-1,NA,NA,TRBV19,CASSRGGLDEAFF,TGTGCCAGTAGTAGGGGGGGTTTGGATGAAGCTTTCTTT
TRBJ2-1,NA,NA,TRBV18,CASSPAFVEQFF,TGTGCCAGCTCACCGGCCTTTGTTGAGCAGTTCTTC
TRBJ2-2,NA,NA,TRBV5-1,CASSLDGGGELFF,TGCGCCAGCAGCTTGGACGGCGGCGGGGAGCTGTTTTTT
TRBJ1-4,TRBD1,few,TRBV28,CASSSGQGFNEKLFF,TGTGCCAGCAGTTCAGGACAGGGCTTTAATGAAAAACTGTTTTTT
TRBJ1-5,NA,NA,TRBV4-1,CASSLGHKNQPQHF,TGCGCCAGCAGTCTAGGACACAAAAATCAGCCCCAGCATTTT
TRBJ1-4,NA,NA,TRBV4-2,CASSQGGDGEKLFF,TGTGCCAGCAGCCAAGGGGGGGACGGTGAAAAACTGTTTTTT
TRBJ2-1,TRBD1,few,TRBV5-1,CASSPGQLYNEQFF,TGCGCCAGCAGCCCGGGACAGCTCTACAATGAGCAGTTCTTC
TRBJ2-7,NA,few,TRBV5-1,CASSLDPSSYEQYF,TGCGCCAGCAGCTTGGACCCGAGCTCCTACGAGCAGTACTTC
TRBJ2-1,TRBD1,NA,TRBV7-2,CASTLGSRGHEQFF,TGTGCCAGCACCCTGGGGAGCAGGGGGCATGAGCAGTTCTTC
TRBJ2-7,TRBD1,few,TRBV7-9,CATIGDSSYEQYF,TGTGCCACAATTGGGGACAGCTCCTACGAGCAGTACTTC
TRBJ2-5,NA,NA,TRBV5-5,CASSRTDETQYF,TGTGCCAGCAGCAGGACAGATGAGACCCAGTACTTC
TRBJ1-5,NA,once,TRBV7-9,CASSTLYSNQPQHF,TGTGCCAGCAGCACATTATATAGCAATCAGCCCCAGCATTTT
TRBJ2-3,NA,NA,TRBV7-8,CASSHNSDTQYF,TGTGCCAGCAGCCACAATTCAGATACGCAGTATTTT
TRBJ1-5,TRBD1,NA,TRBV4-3,CASSRDRDQPQHF,TGCGCCAGCAGCCGGGACAGGGATCAGCCCCAGCATTTT
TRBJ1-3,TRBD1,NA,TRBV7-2,CASTAGGGSGNTIYF,TGTGCCAGCACCGCCGGAGGGGGCTCCGGAAACACCATATATTTT
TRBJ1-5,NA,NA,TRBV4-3,CASSQGQSSNQPQHF,TGCGCCAGCAGCCAAGGACAGTCTAGCAATCAGCCCCAGCATTTT
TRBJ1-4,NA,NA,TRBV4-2,CASSSTATTTNEKLFF,TGTGCCAGCAGCTCGACAGCAACCACAACTAATGAAAAACTGTTTTTT
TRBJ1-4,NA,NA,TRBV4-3,CASSQEGGEKLFF,TGCGCCAGCAGCCAAGAAGGAGGCGAAAAACTGTTTTTT
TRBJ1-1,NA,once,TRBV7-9,CASSPQGRTEAFF,TGTGCCAGCAGCCCTCAGGGGAGAACTGAAGCTTTCTTT
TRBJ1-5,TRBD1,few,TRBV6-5,CASSTGGDFQPQHF,TGTGCCAGCTCGACAGGGGGCGATTTTCAGCCCCAGCATTTT
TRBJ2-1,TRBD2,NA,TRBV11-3,CASSPGGGPGAEQFF,TGTGCCAGCAGCCCCGGGGGGGGCCCGGGCGCTGAGCAGTTCTTC
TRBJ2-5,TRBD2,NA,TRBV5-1,CASSFPSGGETQYF,TGCGCCAGCAGCTTCCCCAGCGGGGGAGAGACCCAGTACTTC
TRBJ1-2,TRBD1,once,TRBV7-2,CASSPDDRANYGYTF,TGTGCCAGCAGCCCGGATGACAGGGCCAACTATGGCTACACCTTC
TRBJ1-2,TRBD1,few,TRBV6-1,CASSDTGTGGYTF,TGTGCCAGCAGTGACACCGGGACAGGTGGCTACACCTTC
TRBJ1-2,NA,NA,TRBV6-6,CASSYSSFLF,TGTGCCAGCAGTTACTCTTCGTTCCTCTTC
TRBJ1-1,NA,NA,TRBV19,CASSQGPVEAFF,TGTGCCAGTAGCCAGGGGCCCGTAGAAGCTTTCTTT
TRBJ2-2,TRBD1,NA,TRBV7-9,CASSRGTATGELFF,TGTGCCAGCAGCCGAGGGACAGCCACCGGGGAGCTGTTTTTT
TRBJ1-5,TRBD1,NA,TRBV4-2,CASSREKDRVNQPQHF,TGTGCCAGCAGCCGTGAAAAGGACAGGGTCAATCAGCCCCAGCATTTT
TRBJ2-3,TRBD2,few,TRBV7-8,CASSLGSGGFTDTQYF,TGTGCCAGCAGCTTAGGTAGCGGGGGGTTCACAGATACGCAGTATTTT
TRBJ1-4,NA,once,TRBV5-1,CASSLLGGVESTNEKLFF,TGCGCCAGCAGCCTCCTTGGGGGGGTAGAGTCAACTAATGAAAAACTGTTTTTT